What follows describes a single TCR beta chain. Its specificity is unknown. The trim removed 8 bases at V and 6 bases at J, leaving 9 bases unmatched. Per germline, CDR1 MNHNS and CDR2 SASEGT. This CDR3 has 13 residues. Naivety among CD8 cells was defined by CD45RO negativity and positive CCR7 selection, thereby excluding terminally differentiated effector memory CD45RA+ cells. This sample is drawn from a study of shared clonotypes between healthy human individuals. Study information: Researchers assigned three CD4 naive, three CD4 memory, two CD8 naive and one CD8 memory plate to each donor.

Study findings and constraints: In contrast to clonotypes shared by all four donors, non-shared clonotypes had lower generation probabilities. Generally, naive subsets (rather than memory subsets) showed larger estimated richness.

For every subset, genomic DNA was evenly distributed across several immunoSEQ plates. Sequenced by immunoSEQ multiplex PCR; TCRdb stores in-frame clones only, minus some. This repertoire shows more than 2 million clones, over 85% found once; its top ten account for around 1.7%. The specimen was naive CD8+ T cells from PBMCs. V is TRBV6-1 and J is TRBJ2-7, with 8 bases lining up with TRBD1. The source of this sequence is a man between 18 and 35 years old in good health. Some clones in this sample may be carry-over from other donors' samples. The CDR3 spells CASGDRLSREQYF. The CDR3, as DNA: TGTGCCAGCGGGGACAGGTTGTCACGCGAGCAGTACTTC.